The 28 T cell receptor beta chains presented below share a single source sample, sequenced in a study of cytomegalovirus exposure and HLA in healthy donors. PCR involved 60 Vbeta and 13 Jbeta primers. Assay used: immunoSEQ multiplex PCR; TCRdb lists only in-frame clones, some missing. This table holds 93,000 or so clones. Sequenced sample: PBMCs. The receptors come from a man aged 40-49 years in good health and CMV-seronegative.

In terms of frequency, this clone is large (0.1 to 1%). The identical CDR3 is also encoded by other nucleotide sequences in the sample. Written as DNA, the CDR3 is TGTGCCAGCAGCTTGGGTCGGGGGAATAGCAATCAGCCCCAGCATTTT. This sequence encodes CASSLGRGNSNQPQHF. The chain links TRBV5-6 to TRBJ1-5; D possibly corresponds to TRBD1 (5 bases). The CDR3 consists of 16 residues. V gave up 0 bases and J gave up 0 bases, with 10 bases separating them. The germline V gene encodes CDR1 SGHDT and CDR2 YYEEEE. Together with reference TRBV5-6 and TRBJ1-5, the CDR3 gives the full variable domain: DAGVTQSPTHLIKTRGQQVTLRCSPKSGHDTVSWYQQALGQGPQFIFQYYEEEERQRGNFPDRFSGHQFPNYSSELNVNALLLGDSALYLCASSLGRGNSNQPQHFGDGTRLSIL.

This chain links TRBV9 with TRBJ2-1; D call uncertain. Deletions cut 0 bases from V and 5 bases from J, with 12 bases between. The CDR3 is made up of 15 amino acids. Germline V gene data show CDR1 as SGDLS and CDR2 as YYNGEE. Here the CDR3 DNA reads TGTGCCAGCAGCGTAGCTCCCACTCGAGACAATGAGCAGTTCTTC. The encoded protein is CASSVAPTRDNEQFF.

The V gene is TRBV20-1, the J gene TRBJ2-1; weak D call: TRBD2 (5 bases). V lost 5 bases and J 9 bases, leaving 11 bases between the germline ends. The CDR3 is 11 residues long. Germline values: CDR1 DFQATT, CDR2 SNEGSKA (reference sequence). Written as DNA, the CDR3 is TGCAGTGCTGACGGGATGGCTGAGCAGTTCTTC. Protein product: CSADGMAEQFF.

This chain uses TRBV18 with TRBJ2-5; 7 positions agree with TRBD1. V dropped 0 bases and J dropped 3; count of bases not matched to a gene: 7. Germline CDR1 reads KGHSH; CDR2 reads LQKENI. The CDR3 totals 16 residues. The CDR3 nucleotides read TGTGCCAGCTCACCACCGGGTGACAGGGCAAAAGAGACCCAGTACTTC. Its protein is CASSPPGDRAKETQYF.

As DNA, the CDR3 is TGTGCCAGCGGGGGAAGACAGGGGGGATACGATTGGGGCTATGGCTACACCTTC. Translation: CASGGRQGGYDWGYGYTF. The gene calls are TRBV27 and TRBJ1-2, with 9 positions matching TRBD1. CDR1 and CDR2 from the germline V gene are MNHEY and SMNVEV (reference sequence). V dropped 8 bases and J dropped 4; count of bases not matched to a gene: 20. The CDR3 has 18 residues.

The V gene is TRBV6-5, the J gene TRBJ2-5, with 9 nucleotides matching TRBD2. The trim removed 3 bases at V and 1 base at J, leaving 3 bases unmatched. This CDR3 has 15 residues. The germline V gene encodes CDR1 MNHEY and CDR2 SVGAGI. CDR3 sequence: CASSYTSGSQETQYF. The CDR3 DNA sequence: TGTGCCAGCAGTTATACTAGCGGGTCCCAAGAGACCCAGTACTTC.

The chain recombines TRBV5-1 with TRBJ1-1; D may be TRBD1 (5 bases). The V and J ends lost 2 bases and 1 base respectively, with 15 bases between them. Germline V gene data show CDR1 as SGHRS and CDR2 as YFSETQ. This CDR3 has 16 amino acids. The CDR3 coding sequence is TGCGCCAGCAGCTTCGGGGGGGTCCCATCGAACACTGAAGCTTTCTTT. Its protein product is CASSFGGVPSNTEAFF.

The CDR3 DNA follows: TGTGCCAGCAGCTTAGTAGTAGGCGGACTAGCGGGAAATGAGCAGTTCTTC. This sequence encodes CASSLVVGGLAGNEQFF. The chain uses TRBV7-8 and TRBJ2-1; 12 bases are shared with TRBD2. Germline V gives CDR1 SGHVS, CDR2 FQNEAQ. There are 17 residues in the CDR3. The V gene end was trimmed by 1 base and the J gene end by 7 bases; junction bases not matched to a gene: 8.

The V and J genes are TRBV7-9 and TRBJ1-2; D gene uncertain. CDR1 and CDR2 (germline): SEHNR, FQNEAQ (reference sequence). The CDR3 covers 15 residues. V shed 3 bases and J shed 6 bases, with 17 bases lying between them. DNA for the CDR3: TGTGCCAGCAGCTTGGTTCCTGGCCCCGATCATGGCTACACCTTC. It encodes CASSLVPGPDHGYTF.

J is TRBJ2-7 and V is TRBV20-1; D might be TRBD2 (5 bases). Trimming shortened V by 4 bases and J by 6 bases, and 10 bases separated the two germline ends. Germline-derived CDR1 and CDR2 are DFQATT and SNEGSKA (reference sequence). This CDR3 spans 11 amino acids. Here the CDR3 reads CSATEGSEQYF. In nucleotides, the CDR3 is TGCAGTGCTACTGAGGGATCCGAGCAGTACTTC.

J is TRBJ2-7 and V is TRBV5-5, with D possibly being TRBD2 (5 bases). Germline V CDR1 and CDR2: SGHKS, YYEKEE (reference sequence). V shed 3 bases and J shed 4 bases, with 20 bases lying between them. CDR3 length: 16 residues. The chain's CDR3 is CASSSARGGLQYEQYF. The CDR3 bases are TGTGCCAGCAGCTCAGCACGGGGTGGGTTACAGTACGAGCAGTACTTC.

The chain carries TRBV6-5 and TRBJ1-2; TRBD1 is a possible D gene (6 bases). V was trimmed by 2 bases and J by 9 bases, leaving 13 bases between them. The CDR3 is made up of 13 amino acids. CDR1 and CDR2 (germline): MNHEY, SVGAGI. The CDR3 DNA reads TGTGCCAGCAGTTACGCTAACAGGGATAGCTACACCTTC. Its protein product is CASSYANRDSYTF.

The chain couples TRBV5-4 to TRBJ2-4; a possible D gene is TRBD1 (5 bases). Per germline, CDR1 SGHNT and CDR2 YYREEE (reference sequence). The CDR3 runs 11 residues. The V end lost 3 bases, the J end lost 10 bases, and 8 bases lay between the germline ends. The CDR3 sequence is CASSSRDIQYF. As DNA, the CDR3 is TGTGCCAGCAGCTCCAGGGATATTCAGTACTTC.

CDR3 nucleotide sequence: TGTGCCAGCAGCTCCAGTCCAATGAACACTGAAGCTTTCTTT. Its translation: CASSSSPMNTEAFF. This chain uses TRBV9 with TRBJ1-1; no firm D call. The V gene lost 4 bases and the J gene lost 0 bases, with 10 bases spanning the gap. This CDR3 has 14 residues. The germline CDR1 and CDR2 sequences are SGDLS and YYNGEE.

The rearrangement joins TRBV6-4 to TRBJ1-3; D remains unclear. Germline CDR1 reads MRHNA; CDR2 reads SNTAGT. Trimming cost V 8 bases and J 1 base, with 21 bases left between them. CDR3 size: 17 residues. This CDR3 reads CASAADGSSVSGNTIYF. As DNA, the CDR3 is TGTGCCAGCGCTGCCGACGGGTCGTCCGTATCTGGAAACACCATATATTTT.

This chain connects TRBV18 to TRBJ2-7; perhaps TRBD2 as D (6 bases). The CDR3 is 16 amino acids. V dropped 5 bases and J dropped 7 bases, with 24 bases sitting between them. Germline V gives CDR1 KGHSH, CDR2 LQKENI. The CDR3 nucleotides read TGTGCCAGCTCATCGCCGGGACTCAGGGAAGTTCGGGAGCAGTACTTC. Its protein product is CASSSPGLREVREQYF.

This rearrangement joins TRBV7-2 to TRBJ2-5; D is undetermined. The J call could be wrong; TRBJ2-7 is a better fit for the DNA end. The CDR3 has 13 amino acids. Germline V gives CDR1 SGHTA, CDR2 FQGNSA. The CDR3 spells CASSLKESYEQYF. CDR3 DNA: TGTGCCAGCAGCTTAAAGGAGTCCTACGAGCAGTACTTC.

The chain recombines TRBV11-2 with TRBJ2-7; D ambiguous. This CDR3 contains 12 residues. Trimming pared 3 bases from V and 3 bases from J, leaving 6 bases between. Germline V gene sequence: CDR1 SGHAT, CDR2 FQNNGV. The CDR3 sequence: CASSFGNYEQYF. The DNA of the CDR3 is TGTGCCAGCAGCTTTGGCAACTACGAGCAGTACTTC.

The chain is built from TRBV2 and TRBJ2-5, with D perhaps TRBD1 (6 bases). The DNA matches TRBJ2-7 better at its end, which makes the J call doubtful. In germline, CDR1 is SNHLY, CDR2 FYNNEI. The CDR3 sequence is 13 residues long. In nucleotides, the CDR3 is TGTGCCAGCAGTTGGACAGCCGGCTACGAGCAGTACTTC. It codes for CASSWTAGYEQYF.

The CDR3 spells CASRSPGANYGYTF. CDR3 sequence (DNA): TGCGCCAGCAGATCCCCGGGAGCTAACTATGGCTACACCTTC. The chain uses TRBV5-1 and TRBJ1-2; D remains ambiguous. Germline V gene sequence: CDR1 SGHRS, CDR2 YFSETQ. This CDR3 is built from 14 residues. The V gene lost 5 bases and the J gene lost 0 bases, with 11 bases spanning the gap.

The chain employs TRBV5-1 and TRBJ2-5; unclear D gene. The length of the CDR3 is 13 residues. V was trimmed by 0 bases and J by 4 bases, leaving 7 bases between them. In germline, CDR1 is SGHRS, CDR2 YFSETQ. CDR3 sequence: CASSLAVVETQYF. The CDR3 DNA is TGCGCCAGCAGCTTGGCAGTTGTAGAGACCCAGTACTTC.

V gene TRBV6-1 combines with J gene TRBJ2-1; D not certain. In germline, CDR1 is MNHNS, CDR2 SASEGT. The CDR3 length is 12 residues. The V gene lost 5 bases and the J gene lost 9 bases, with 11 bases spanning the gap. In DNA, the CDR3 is TGTGCCAGCAGTTTAGTCTGGGCTGAGCAGTTCTTC. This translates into CASSLVWAEQFF.

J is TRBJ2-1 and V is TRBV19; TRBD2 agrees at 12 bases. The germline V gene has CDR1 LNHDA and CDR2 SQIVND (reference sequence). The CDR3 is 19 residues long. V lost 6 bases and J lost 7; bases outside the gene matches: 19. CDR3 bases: TGTGCCAGTAGGATTAGGGGGTCTGGGCTAGCGGGGGGGCCTAATGAGCAGTTCTTC. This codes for CASRIRGSGLAGGPNEQFF.

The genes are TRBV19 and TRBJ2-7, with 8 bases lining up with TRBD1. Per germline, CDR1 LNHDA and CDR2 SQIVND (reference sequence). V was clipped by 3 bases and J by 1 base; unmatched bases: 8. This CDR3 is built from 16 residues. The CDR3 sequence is CASSMQGQGGSYEQYF. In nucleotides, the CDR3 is TGTGCCAGTAGTATGCAAGGACAGGGAGGTTCCTACGAGCAGTACTTC. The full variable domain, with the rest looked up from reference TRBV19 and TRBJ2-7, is DGGITQSPKYLFRKEGQNVTLSCEQNLNHDAMYWYRQDPGQGLRLIYYSQIVNDFQKGDIAEGYSVSREKKESFPLTVTSAQKNPTAFYLCASSMQGQGGSYEQYFGPGTRLTVT.

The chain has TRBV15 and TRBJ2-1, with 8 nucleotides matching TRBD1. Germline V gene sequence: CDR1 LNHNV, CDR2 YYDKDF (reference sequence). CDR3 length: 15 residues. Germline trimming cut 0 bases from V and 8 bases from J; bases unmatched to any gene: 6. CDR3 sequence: CATSRDPGQVDEQFF. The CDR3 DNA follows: TGTGCCACCAGCAGAGACCCGGGACAGGTCGATGAGCAGTTCTTC. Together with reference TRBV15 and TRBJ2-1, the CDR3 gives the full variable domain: DAMVIQNPRYQVTQFGKPVTLSCSQTLNHNVMYWYQQKSSQAPKLLFHYYDKDFNNEADTPDNFQSRRPNTSFCFLDIRSPGLGDTAMYLCATSRDPGQVDEQFFGPGTRLTVL.

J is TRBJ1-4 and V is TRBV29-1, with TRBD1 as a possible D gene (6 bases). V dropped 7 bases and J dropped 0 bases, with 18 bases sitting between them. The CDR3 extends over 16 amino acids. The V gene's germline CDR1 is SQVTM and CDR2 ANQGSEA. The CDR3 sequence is CSAQQGGGATNEKLFF. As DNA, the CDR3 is TGCAGCGCTCAACAAGGGGGGGGCGCAACTAATGAAAAACTGTTTTTT.

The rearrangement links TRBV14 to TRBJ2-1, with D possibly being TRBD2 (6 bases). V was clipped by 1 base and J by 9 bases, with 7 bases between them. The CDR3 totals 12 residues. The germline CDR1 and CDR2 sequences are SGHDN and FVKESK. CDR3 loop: CASSQGEVEQFF. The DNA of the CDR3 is TGTGCCAGCAGCCAAGGGGAGGTTGAGCAGTTCTTC.

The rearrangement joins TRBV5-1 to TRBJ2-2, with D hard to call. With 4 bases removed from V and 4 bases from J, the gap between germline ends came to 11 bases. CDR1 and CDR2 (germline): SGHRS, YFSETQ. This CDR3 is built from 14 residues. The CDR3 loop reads CASSLLYGTGELFF. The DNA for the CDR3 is TGCGCCAGCAGCCTCTTGTACGGCACCGGGGAGCTGTTTTTT.